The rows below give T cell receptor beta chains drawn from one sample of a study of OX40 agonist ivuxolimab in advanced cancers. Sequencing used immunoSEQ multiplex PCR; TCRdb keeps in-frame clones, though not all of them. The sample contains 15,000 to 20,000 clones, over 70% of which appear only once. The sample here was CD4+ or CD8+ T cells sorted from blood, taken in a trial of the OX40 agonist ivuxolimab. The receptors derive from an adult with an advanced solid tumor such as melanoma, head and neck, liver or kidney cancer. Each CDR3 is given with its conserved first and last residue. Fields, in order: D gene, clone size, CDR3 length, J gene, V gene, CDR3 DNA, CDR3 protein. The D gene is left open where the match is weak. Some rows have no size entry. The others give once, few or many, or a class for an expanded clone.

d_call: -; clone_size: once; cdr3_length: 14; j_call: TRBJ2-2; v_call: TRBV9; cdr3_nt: TGTGCCAGCAGCGTAGATCGGAACACCGGGGAGCTGTTTTTT; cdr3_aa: CASSVDRNTGELFF
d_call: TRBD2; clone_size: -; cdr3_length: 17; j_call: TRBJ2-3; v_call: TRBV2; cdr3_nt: TGTGCCAGCAGTCGAGCGGGACTACTGGATAGCACAGATACGCAGTATTTT; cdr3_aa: CASSRAGLLDSTDTQYF
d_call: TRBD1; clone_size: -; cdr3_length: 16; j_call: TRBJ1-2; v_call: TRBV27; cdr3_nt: TGTGCCAGCAGTCCCAAGACAGGGGGGGGAGGGCGGGGCTACACCTTC; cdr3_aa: CASSPKTGGGGRGYTF
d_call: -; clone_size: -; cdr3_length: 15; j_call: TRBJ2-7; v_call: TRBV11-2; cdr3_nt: TGTGCCAGCAGCTTAAGTCCGGACCGCTCCTACGAGCAGTACTTC; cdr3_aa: CASSLSPDRSYEQYF
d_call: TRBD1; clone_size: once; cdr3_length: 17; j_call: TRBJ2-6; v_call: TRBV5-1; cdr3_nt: TGCGCCAGCAGCTATGGACAGGGGGCGCCCGGGGCCAACGTCCTGACTTTC; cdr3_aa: CASSYGQGAPGANVLTF
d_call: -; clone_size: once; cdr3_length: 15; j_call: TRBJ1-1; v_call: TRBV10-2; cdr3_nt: TGCGCCAGCAGTGGTACCACCGGACACTACGCAGAAGCTTTCTTT; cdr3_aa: CASSGTTGHYAEAFF
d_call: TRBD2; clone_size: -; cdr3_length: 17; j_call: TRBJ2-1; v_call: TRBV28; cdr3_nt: TGTGCCAGCAGACCGACTAGCGGGAGTCTGCCCTACAATGAGCAGTTCTTC; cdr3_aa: CASRPTSGSLPYNEQFF
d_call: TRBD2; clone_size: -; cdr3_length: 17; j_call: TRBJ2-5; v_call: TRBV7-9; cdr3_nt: TGTGCCAGCAGCTTAGAGGAAGGACTAGCGGGAGGAGAGACCCAGTACTTC; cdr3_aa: CASSLEEGLAGGETQYF
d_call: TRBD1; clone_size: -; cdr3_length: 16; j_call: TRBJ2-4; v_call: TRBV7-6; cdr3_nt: TGTGCCAGCAGTCTCACAGGGGGCGCTGGCAAAAACATTCAGTACTTC; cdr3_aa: CASSLTGGAGKNIQYF
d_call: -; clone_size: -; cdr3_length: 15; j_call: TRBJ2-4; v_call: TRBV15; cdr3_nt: TGTGCCACCAGCGAATGGGAGGGGGAGGCGAACATTCAGTACTTC; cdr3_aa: CATSEWEGEANIQYF
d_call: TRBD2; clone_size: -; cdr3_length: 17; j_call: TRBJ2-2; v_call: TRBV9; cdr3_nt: TGTGCCAGCAGCGTAGGAGGGCTAGCGGGAATCACCGGGGAGCTGTTTTTT; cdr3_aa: CASSVGGLAGITGELFF
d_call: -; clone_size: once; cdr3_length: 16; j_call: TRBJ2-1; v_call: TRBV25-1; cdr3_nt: TGTGCCAGCAGTGGGGTACGAGCGGTTGATCACAATGAGCAGTTCTTC; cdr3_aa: CASSGVRAVDHNEQFF
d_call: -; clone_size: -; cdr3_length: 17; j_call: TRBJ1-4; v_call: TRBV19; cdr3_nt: TGTGCCAGTGCGCAGACGGGCATATTTGCAACTAATGAAAAACTGTTTTTT; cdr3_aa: CASAQTGIFATNEKLFF
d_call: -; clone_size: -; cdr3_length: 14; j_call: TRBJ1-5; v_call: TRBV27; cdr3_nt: TGTGCCAGCAGTCCGATATATAGCAATCAGCCCCAGCATTTT; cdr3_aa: CASSPIYSNQPQHF
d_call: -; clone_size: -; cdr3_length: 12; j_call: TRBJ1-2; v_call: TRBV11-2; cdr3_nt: TGTGCCAGCAGCTTAGACCACTATGGCTACACCTTC; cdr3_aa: CASSLDHYGYTF
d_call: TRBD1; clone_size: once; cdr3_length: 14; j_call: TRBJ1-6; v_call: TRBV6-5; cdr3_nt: TGTGCCAGCAGTCCCGGACAGGTGAATTCACCCCTCCACTTT; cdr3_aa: CASSPGQVNSPLHF
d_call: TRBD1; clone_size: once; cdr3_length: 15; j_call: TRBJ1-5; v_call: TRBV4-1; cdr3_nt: TGCGCCAGCAGCCAAACTACGACAGGGGATGAGTCCCAGCATTTT; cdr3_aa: CASSQTTTGDESQHF
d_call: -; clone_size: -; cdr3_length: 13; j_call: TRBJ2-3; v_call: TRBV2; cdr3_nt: TGTGCCAGCAGTGAAGGGGGGGAGGATACGCAGTATTTT; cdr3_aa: CASSEGGEDTQYF
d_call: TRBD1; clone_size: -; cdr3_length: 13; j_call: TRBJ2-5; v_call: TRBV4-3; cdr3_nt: TGCGCCAGCAGTTCCGGGACAGGGGGAGCCGTGAACTTC; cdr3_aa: CASSSGTGGAVNF
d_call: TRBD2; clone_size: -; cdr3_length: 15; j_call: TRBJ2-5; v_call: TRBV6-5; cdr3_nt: TGTGCCAGCAGTCCTTTAGGGACTAGCGGGGAGACCCAGTACTTC; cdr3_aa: CASSPLGTSGETQYF
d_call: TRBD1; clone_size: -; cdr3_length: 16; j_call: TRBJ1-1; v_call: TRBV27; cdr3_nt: TGTGCCAGCAGGTCTCAATCCGGGACAGCGAACACTGAAGCTTTCTTT; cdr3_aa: CASRSQSGTANTEAFF
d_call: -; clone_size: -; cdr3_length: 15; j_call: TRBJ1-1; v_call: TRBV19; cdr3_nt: TGTGCCAGTAGTGCGTCTCTTAGGGGGAACACTGAAGCTTTCTTT; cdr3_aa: CASSASLRGNTEAFF
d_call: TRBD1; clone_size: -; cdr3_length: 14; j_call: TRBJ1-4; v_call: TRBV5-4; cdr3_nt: TGTGCCAGCAGCTTGGAAGGGACAGGAGGAAAACTGTTTTTT; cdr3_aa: CASSLEGTGGKLFF
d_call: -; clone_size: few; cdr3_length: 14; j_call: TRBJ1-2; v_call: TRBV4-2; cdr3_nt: TGTGCCAGCAGCCAAACAGGGTCGGGCTATGGCTACACCTTC; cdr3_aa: CASSQTGSGYGYTF
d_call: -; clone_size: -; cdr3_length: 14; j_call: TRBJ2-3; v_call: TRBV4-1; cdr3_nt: TGCGCCAGCAGCCAGGAGGGATTATCAGATACGCAGTATTTT; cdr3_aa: CASSQEGLSDTQYF
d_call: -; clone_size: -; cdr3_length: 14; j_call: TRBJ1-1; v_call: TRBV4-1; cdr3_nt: TGCGCCAGCAGCGTACGCACCCTGAACACTGAAGCTTTCTTT; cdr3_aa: CASSVRTLNTEAFF
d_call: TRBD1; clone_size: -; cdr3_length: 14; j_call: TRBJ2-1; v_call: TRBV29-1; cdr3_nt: TGCAGCGCAGTACAGGGGGCGCGTTGGGATGAGCAGTTCTTC; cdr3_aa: CSAVQGARWDEQFF
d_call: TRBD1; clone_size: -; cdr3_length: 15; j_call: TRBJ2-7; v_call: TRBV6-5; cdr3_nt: TGTGCCAGCAGTTACTTAACAGGGGGTCCCTACGAGCAGTACTTC; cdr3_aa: CASSYLTGGPYEQYF
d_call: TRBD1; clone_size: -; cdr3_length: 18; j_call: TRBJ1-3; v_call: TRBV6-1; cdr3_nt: TGTGCCAGCAGTGAAGAAAGGTCGGTCCGTCTGGACAGGTCCTTCATATATTTT; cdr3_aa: CASSEERSVRLDRSFIYF
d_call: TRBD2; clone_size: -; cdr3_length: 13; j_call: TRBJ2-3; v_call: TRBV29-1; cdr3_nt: TGCAGCGGGGGGGAGGGTATGACAGATACGCAGTATTTT; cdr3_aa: CSGGEGMTDTQYF
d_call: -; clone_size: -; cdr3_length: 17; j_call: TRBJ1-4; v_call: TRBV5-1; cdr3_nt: TGCGCCAGCAGCTCAGGGCAGACAGTCGGACGGAGTGAAAAACTGTTTTTT; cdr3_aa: CASSSGQTVGRSEKLFF
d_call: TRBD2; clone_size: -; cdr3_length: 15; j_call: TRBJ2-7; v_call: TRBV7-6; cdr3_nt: TGTGCCAGCAGCCCCGGGGCTAGCGGGTACTACGAGCAGTACTTC; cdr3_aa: CASSPGASGYYEQYF
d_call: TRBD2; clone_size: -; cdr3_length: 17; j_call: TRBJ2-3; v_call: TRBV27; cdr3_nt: TGTGCCTCCGGGGGGGCGGGAGAAGAGTTCGGCTCAGATACGCAGTATTTT; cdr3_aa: CASGGAGEEFGSDTQYF
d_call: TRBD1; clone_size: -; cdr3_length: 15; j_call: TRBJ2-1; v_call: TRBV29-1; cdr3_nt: TGCAGCGCCACTATAGTTGGGACAGTTTCTAATGAGCAGTTCTTC; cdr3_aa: CSATIVGTVSNEQFF
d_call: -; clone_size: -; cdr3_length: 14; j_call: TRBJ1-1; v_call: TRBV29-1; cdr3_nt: TGCAGCTCAAACTTACAGGGCGCGAACACTGAAGCTTTCTTT; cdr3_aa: CSSNLQGANTEAFF
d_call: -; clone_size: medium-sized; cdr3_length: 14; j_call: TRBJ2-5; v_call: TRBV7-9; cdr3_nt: TGTGCCAGCAGCCCGCCGGGATATCAAGAGACCCAGTACTTC; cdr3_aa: CASSPPGYQETQYF
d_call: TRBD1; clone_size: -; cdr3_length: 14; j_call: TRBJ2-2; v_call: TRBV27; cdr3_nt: TGTGCCAGCAGTATCGGGACAGGGAAAGGGGAGCTGTTTTTT; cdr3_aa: CASSIGTGKGELFF
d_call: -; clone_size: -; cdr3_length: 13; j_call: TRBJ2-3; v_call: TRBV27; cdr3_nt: TGTGCCAGCGGCCAGGAGTCGGGAGATACGCAGTATTTT; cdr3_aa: CASGQESGDTQYF
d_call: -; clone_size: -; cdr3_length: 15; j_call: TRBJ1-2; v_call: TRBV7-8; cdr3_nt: TGTGCCAGCAGCTTAGATACAGGGAAGAACTATGGCTACACCTTC; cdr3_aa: CASSLDTGKNYGYTF